This T cell receptor (beta chain) stems from a study of blood T cell repertoires in COVID-19. Remarks on this clone: Other DNA sequences in the sample encode the same CDR3.

The CDR3 length is 13 residues. Trimming shortened V by 0 bases and J by 1 base, and 4 bases separated the two germline ends. The germline gives CDR1 SGDLS, CDR2 YYNGEE. Clones were sequenced by immunoSEQ multiplex PCR, and TCRdb holds only the in-frame ones, with some missing. The data hold about 59,000 clones, with 73% observed a single time. This TCR came from a woman aged 70-85 years with acute or convalescent COVID-19. Sequenced material: peripheral blood. The chain has TRBV9 and TRBJ1-1, with D uncertain. CDR3 DNA: TGTGCCAGCAGCGTAGCGGGGAACACTGAAGCTTTCTTT. Protein: CASSVAGNTEAFF.